This passage covers 20 T cell receptor beta chains from one sample sequenced in a study of OX40 agonist ivuxolimab in advanced cancers. Clones were read by immunoSEQ multiplex PCR, and TCRdb kept only the in-frame ones, dropping some. This table holds about 69,000 clones, roughly nine tenths found once. The sample was CD4+ or CD8+ T cells sorted from blood, taken in a trial of the OX40 agonist ivuxolimab. The receptors stem from an adult with an advanced solid tumor such as melanoma, head and neck, liver or kidney cancer.

The CDR3, as DNA: TGTGCCAGCAGCTTAGATGGGGGCCGGGGCAATGAGCAGTTCTTC. This gives the protein CASSLDGGRGNEQFF. This chain connects TRBV7-9 to TRBJ2-1; weak D call: TRBD1 (6 bases). V lost 1 base and J lost 6, with 13 bases in between. Germline CDR1 SEHNR, CDR2 FQNEAQ (reference sequence). This CDR3 has 15 residues.

The rearrangement joins TRBV9 to TRBJ1-1; weak D call: TRBD1 (6 bases). This CDR3 region has 14 residues. In germline, CDR1 is SGDLS, CDR2 YYNGEE. Trimming took 4 bases from V and 8 from J, leaving 18 bases between them. CDR3 nucleotides: TGTGCCAGCAGCTCCCGGAGCGAGGGGGGCGAAGCTTTCTTT. Translation gives CASSSRSEGGEAFF.

The chain has TRBV30 and TRBJ2-7; D is possibly TRBD2 (6 bases). Germline lookup yields CDR1 GTSNPN and CDR2 SVGIG (reference sequence). V shed 6 bases and J shed 6 bases, with 15 bases lying between them. The CDR3 extends over 12 amino acids. For the CDR3, the DNA is TGTGCCTGCCGGGACTTCGGGAGCGAGCAGTACTTC. Translation: CACRDFGSEQYF.

This rearrangement joins TRBV7-2 to TRBJ2-4; D unresolved. Trimming shortened V by 5 bases and J by 4 bases, and 12 bases separated the two germline ends. The CDR3 runs to 14 residues. The germline CDR1 and CDR2 sequences are SGHTA and FQGNSA. As DNA, the CDR3 is TGTGCCAGCAGCGGGGTGGGCCGAAAAAACATTCAGTACTTC. This gives the protein CASSGVGRKNIQYF.

The rearrangement uses TRBV4-3 and TRBJ1-2, with TRBD1 matching 10 bases. V was pared by 3 bases and J by 4 bases, with 8 bases of the junction left unmatched. This CDR3 has 16 amino acids. Germline assignment: CDR1 LGHNA and CDR2 YSLEER. The CDR3: CASSQGTGAPLYGYTF. The DNA for the CDR3 is TGCGCCAGCAGCCAGGGGACAGGGGCCCCACTCTATGGCTACACCTTC.

This sequence joins TRBV19 and TRBJ2-1; maybe TRBD2 (6 bases). CDR1 and CDR2 (germline): LNHDA, SQIVND (reference sequence). Trimming removed 1 base at V and 6 bases at J, with 10 bases between. CDR3 length equals 14 residues. CDR3 DNA sequence: TGTGCCAGTAGTATAGGGGGGGATCTCAATGAGCAGTTCTTC. Its protein product is CASSIGGDLNEQFF.

The chain joins TRBV18 to TRBJ1-2; D unclear. V dropped 2 bases and J dropped 0 bases, with 16 bases sitting between them. The CDR3 runs to 17 residues. The germline V gene encodes CDR1 KGHSH and CDR2 LQKENI. CDR3 sequence reads: CASSPIEGGKANYGYTF. Written as DNA, the CDR3 is TGTGCCAGCTCACCAATCGAGGGAGGCAAAGCTAACTATGGCTACACCTTC.

This chain joins TRBV4-1 and TRBJ2-5; tentatively, D is TRBD1 (5 bases). The CDR3 extends over 14 amino acids. Per the germline V gene, CDR1 is MGHRA and CDR2 is YSYEKL. V lost 1 base, J lost 5 bases, and 11 bases lay in between. The CDR3 bases are TGCGCCAGCAGCCAAGCCAGGGAAGGGGAGACCCAGTACTTC. Translating gives CASSQAREGETQYF.

The rearrangement links TRBV6-5 to TRBJ1-1; D might be TRBD1 (6 bases). The germline gives CDR1 MNHEY, CDR2 SVGAGI. The length of the CDR3 is 15 residues. Between the trimmed V and J ends, which lost 3 bases and 4 bases, there was a span of 15 bases. CDR3 sequence: CASSYRAGAGTEAFF. CDR3 nucleotides: TGTGCCAGCAGTTATCGCGCAGGGGCGGGCACTGAAGCTTTCTTT.

The chain couples TRBV19 to TRBJ2-7, with TRBD1 identical over 11 bases. Trimming took 1 base from V and 6 from J; bases not matched to a gene: 8. The CDR3 is 16 residues long. Germline CDR1 and CDR2: LNHDA and SQIVND (reference sequence). The CDR3 region is CASSIVTGTGGIEQYF. The CDR3 bases are TGTGCCAGTAGTATAGTAACCGGGACAGGGGGGATCGAGCAGTACTTC.

The V and J genes are TRBV2 and TRBJ1-5; the D gene is possibly TRBD1 (5 bases). Germline-derived CDR1 and CDR2 are SNHLY and FYNNEI. V dropped 6 bases and J dropped 10 bases, with 10 bases sitting between them. The CDR3 contains 11 residues. The DNA of the CDR3 is TGTGCCAGCAGCACGACAGAACCCCAGCATTTT. As protein: CASSTTEPQHF. The full variable domain, in which reference TRBV2 and TRBJ1-5 provide the parts outside the CDR3, is EPEVTQTPSHQVTQMGQEVILRCVPISNHLYFYWYRQILGQKVEFLVSFYNNEISEKSEIFDDQFSVERPDGSNFTLKIRSTKLEDSAMYFCASSTTEPQHFGDGTRLSIL.

CDR3 protein: CASSQAGTGSQPQHF. DNA of the CDR3: TGCGCCAGCAGCCAGGCCGGGACAGGGTCTCAGCCCCAGCATTTT. The genes are TRBV4-1 and TRBJ1-5; 9 nucleotides match TRBD1. The V segment lost 3 bases and the J segment 6 bases; nucleotides outside the gene matches: 6. Per germline, CDR1 MGHRA and CDR2 YSYEKL. The CDR3 covers 15 residues.

The chain links TRBV11-3 to TRBJ2-7; 8 nucleotides align to TRBD1. Losses at the gene ends were 5 bases for V and 0 bases for J; bases not matched to a gene: 12. The CDR3 sequence is 17 residues long. Germline lookup yields CDR1 SGHNT and CDR2 YENEEA. The CDR3 protein is CASSGAGQDQSSYEQYF. The CDR3 nucleotides read TGTGCCAGCAGCGGGGCGGGACAGGACCAAAGCTCCTACGAGCAGTACTTC.

This clone was seen once. The V and J genes are TRBV19 and TRBJ2-7; D not certain. CDR3 length equals 15 residues. The germline V gene encodes CDR1 LNHDA and CDR2 SQIVND (reference sequence). The ends were cut back, 3 bases at V and 1 base at J, with 13 bases in the middle. CDR3 sequence reads: CASSIGLDRSYEQYF. DNA of the CDR3: TGTGCCAGTAGTATTGGTCTAGATAGATCCTACGAGCAGTACTTC.

The chain carries TRBV28 and TRBJ1-2; no clear D gene. The CDR3 totals 13 residues. The germline CDR1 and CDR2 sequences are MDHEN and SYDVKM. The V end lost 8 bases, the J end lost 3 bases, and 13 bases lay between the germline ends. The CDR3 DNA follows: TGTGCCAGCCAAGCCCAGGTTGACTATGGCTACACCTTC. Its protein is CASQAQVDYGYTF.

This sequence joins TRBV6-6 and TRBJ2-1; D gene unclear. Germline V gene data show CDR1 as MNHNY and CDR2 as SVGAGI (reference sequence). This CDR3 contains 14 residues. Trimming removed 5 bases from V and 4 bases from J, with 12 bases in between. In DNA, the CDR3 is TGTGCCAGCAGTCGGACCGGTCAATACAATGAGCAGTTCTTC. This sequence encodes CASSRTGQYNEQFF.

This rearrangement joins TRBV7-6 to TRBJ2-7; D is possibly TRBD2 (6 bases). V lost 5 bases and J 3 bases, leaving 11 bases between the germline ends. Germline-derived CDR1 and CDR2 are SGHVS and FNYEAQ. The CDR3 runs 13 residues. The CDR3 DNA is TGTGCCAGCAGCGCTGGGACTGTCTACGAGCAGTACTTC. Encoded protein: CASSAGTVYEQYF.

The J gene is TRBJ2-3, the V gene TRBV11-2, with D perhaps matching TRBD2 (5 bases). V gave up 1 base and J gave up 1 base, with 6 bases separating them. Germline loops: CDR1 SGHAT, CDR2 FQNNGV. The CDR3 loop spans 14 amino acids. CDR3 region: CASSLGAGTDTQYF. DNA of the CDR3: TGTGCCAGCAGCTTAGGAGCGGGCACAGATACGCAGTATTTT.

The chain has TRBV6-6 and TRBJ2-2; a weak D match, TRBD2 (6 bases). Germline V gene data show CDR1 as MNHNY and CDR2 as SVGAGI (reference sequence). CDR3 length: 14 residues. Trimming took off 2 bases at V and 5 bases at J, with 9 bases between the two ends. The CDR3 sequence is CASSYGRGTGELFF. The CDR3 DNA reads as TGTGCCAGCAGTTACGGTCGGGGGACCGGGGAGCTGTTTTTT.

The chain employs TRBV5-5 and TRBJ2-5, with D unclear. Germline V gene lookup returns CDR1 SGHKS and CDR2 YYEKEE (reference sequence). The CDR3 covers 14 residues. V lost 0 bases and J lost 0, with 6 bases in between. The CDR3 loop reads CASSLGANQETQYF. Here the CDR3 DNA reads TGTGCCAGCAGCTTGGGAGCGAACCAAGAGACCCAGTACTTC. Looking up the rest from reference TRBV5-5 and TRBJ2-5 gives the full variable domain: DAGVTQSPTHLIKTRGQQVTLRCSPISGHKSVSWYQQVLGQGPQFIFQYYEKEERGRGNFPDRFSARQFPNYSSELNVNALLLGDSALYLCASSLGANQETQYFGPGTRLLVL.